The 25 T cell receptor beta chains given below trace back to one sample, sequenced in a study of Ad26.COV2.S vaccination and SARS-CoV-2 variants. Sequenced by immunoSEQ multiplex PCR; TCRdb stores in-frame clones only, minus some. This sample has about 180,000 clones; 87% occur once, and the top ten carry around 6.1%. The material was peripheral blood, obtained after recovery from COVID-19. Every receptor here comes from a human donor who had recovered from COVID-19.

The V gene is TRBV9, the J gene TRBJ2-2; 7 positions match TRBD2. CDR1 is SGDLS and CDR2 is YYNGEE in the germline V gene. V was clipped by 0 bases and J by 8 bases; unmatched bases: 4. The CDR3 extends over 14 amino acids. Written as DNA, the CDR3 is TGTGCCAGCAGCGTAGGGGAGGGCTCTGGGGAGCTGTTTTTT. It translates to CASSVGEGSGELFF.

CDR3 residues: CASSLTHRLSNQPQHF. CDR3 bases: TGTGCCAGCAGTTTAACTCACAGGCTTAGCAATCAGCCCCAGCATTTT. The chain combines TRBV28 with TRBJ1-5, with D perhaps matching TRBD1 (5 bases). Germline V lookup: CDR1 MDHEN, CDR2 SYDVKM. The CDR3 loop spans 16 amino acids. Trimming took off 2 bases at V and 0 bases at J, with 11 bases between the two ends.

The table lists this clone with a count of one. CDR3 nucleotides: TGTGCCAGCAGCAATCCCGGGACAGGGGGTAGTACCGGGGAGCTGTTTTTT. This sequence encodes CASSNPGTGGSTGELFF. The chain uses TRBV7-9 and TRBJ2-2; 11 bases fit TRBD1. J gave up 5 bases and V 5 bases, and 10 bases lay outside the gene matches. This CDR3 is built from 17 residues. Germline values: CDR1 SEHNR, CDR2 FQNEAQ (reference sequence).

The chain uses TRBV13 and TRBJ1-2, with D tentatively TRBD1 (5 bases). The V end was cut by 0 bases, the J end by 4 bases, with 12 bases between. CDR3 length: 15 amino acids. Germline V lookup: CDR1 PRHDT, CDR2 FYEKMQ (reference sequence). The CDR3 protein is CASSLGGSGGYGYTF. DNA for the CDR3: TGTGCCAGCAGCTTAGGGGGAAGCGGGGGCTATGGCTACACCTTC.

This chain joins TRBV6-5 and TRBJ1-1, with D possibly TRBD1 on 5 matching bases. Germline V gene data show CDR1 as MNHEY and CDR2 as SVGAGI. This CDR3 is built from 14 residues. The ends were cut back, 4 bases at V and 1 base at J, with 10 bases in the middle. As DNA, the CDR3 is TGTGCCAGCAGTTTCGACAGCGGGAACACTGAAGCTTTCTTT. It codes for CASSFDSGNTEAFF.

V gene TRBV10-3 combines with J gene TRBJ2-7; TRBD2 agrees at 10 bases. Germline V gives CDR1 ENHRY, CDR2 SYGVKD. The trim removed 2 bases at V and 3 bases at J, leaving 4 bases unmatched. The CDR3 extends over 15 amino acids. The CDR3 DNA reads TGTGCCATCAGTGAGCCTGGACTAGCGGACTACGAGCAGTACTTC. Translation: CAISEPGLADYEQYF.

The V call is TRBV2, the J call TRBJ2-4; D uncertain. The V end was cut by 6 bases, the J end by 7 bases, with 10 bases between. The CDR3 contains 12 residues. Germline CDR1 and CDR2: SNHLY and FYNNEI. CDR3 DNA: TGTGCCAGCAGCAGCGAGGTGAACATTCAGTACTTC. Its protein is CASSSEVNIQYF. The full variable domain, its missing parts supplied by reference TRBV2 and TRBJ2-4, is EPEVTQTPSHQVTQMGQEVILRCVPISNHLYFYWYRQILGQKVEFLVSFYNNEISEKSEIFDDQFSVERPDGSNFTLKIRSTKLEDSAMYFCASSSEVNIQYFGAGTRLSVL.

The gene calls are TRBV11-2 and TRBJ1-3, with D possibly being TRBD1 (5 bases). Germline loops: CDR1 SGHAT, CDR2 FQNNGV. The CDR3 spans 16 residues. V was pared by 1 base and J by 3 bases, with 13 bases between. Written as DNA, the CDR3 is TGTGCCAGCAGCTTAGCCGGGGCCCTGGGTGGAAACACCATATATTTT. It is translated as CASSLAGALGGNTIYF. Full variable domain (missing parts from reference TRBV11-2 and TRBJ1-3): EAGVAQSPRYKIIEKRQSVAFWCNPISGHATLYWYQQILGQGPKLLIQFQNNGVVDDSQLPKDRFSAERLKGVDSTLKIQPAKLEDSAVYLCASSLAGALGGNTIYFGEGSWLTVV.

This chain connects TRBV6-6 to TRBJ2-2; D may be TRBD1 (6 bases). The V gene's germline CDR1 is MNHNY and CDR2 SVGAGI (reference sequence). The CDR3 length is 15 residues. V lost 7 bases, J lost 5 bases, and 17 bases lay in between. In nucleotides, the CDR3 is TGTGCCAGCACATTCAATTACAGGGCAACCGGGGAGCTGTTTTTT. This gives the protein CASTFNYRATGELFF.

V usage is TRBV6-5 and J usage is TRBJ2-7; D is ambiguous. CDR3 length: 13 residues. CDR1 and CDR2 (germline): MNHEY, SVGAGI. Trimming pared 6 bases from V and 3 bases from J, leaving 12 bases between. The CDR3 loop is CASRAADDYEQYF. DNA for the CDR3: TGTGCCAGCAGGGCCGCCGATGACTACGAGCAGTACTTC.

This chain connects TRBV6-5 to TRBJ1-3; perhaps TRBD1 as D (6 bases). Germline V lookup: CDR1 MNHEY, CDR2 SVGAGI. The length of the CDR3 is 14 residues. With 2 bases removed from V and 3 bases from J, the gap between germline ends came to 8 bases. The CDR3 loop reads CASSYGGFGNTIYF. The CDR3 DNA follows: TGTGCCAGCAGTTACGGGGGCTTTGGAAACACCATATATTTT.

This chain uses TRBV13 with TRBJ2-7; TRBD2 aligns across 8 bases. The CDR3 totals 16 residues. Germline CDR1 is PRHDT and CDR2 is FYEKMQ (reference sequence). V dropped 4 bases and J dropped 5; count of bases not matched to a gene: 13. The CDR3 here is CASSSVGLAGYDEQYF. Written as DNA, the CDR3 is TGTGCCAGCAGCTCGGTTGGACTAGCCGGTTACGACGAGCAGTACTTC.

This clone showed up just once. The V gene is TRBV5-1, the J gene TRBJ1-6; D uncertain. The V end lost 0 bases, the J end lost 3 bases, and 7 bases lay between the germline ends. Germline V gene lookup returns CDR1 SGHRS and CDR2 YFSETQ. The CDR3 extends over 15 amino acids. CDR3 bases: TGCGCCAGCAGCTTGGGGTCGGGCTATAATTCACCCCTCCACTTT. Protein product: CASSLGSGYNSPLHF. The complete variable domain, with remaining parts taken from reference TRBV5-1 and TRBJ1-6, reads KAGVTQTPRYLIKTRGQQVTLSCSPISGHRSVSWYQQTPGQGLQFLFEYFSETQRNKGNFPGRFSGRQFSNSRSEMNVSTLELGDSALYLCASSLGSGYNSPLHFGNGTRLTVT.

The J gene is TRBJ1-2, the V gene TRBV29-1, with D possibly being TRBD1 (6 bases). This CDR3 is 14 amino acids long. Trimming pared 7 bases from V and 8 bases from J, leaving 23 bases between. CDR1 SQVTM and CDR2 ANQGSEA come from the germline V gene. The CDR3 protein is CSAPTTGRSGGYTF. The CDR3 DNA reads TGCAGCGCCCCCACGACAGGTCGCTCCGGAGGCTACACCTTC.

V is TRBV7-7 and J is TRBJ2-2; no reliable D call. Germline V gives CDR1 SSHAT, CDR2 FNYEAQ (reference sequence). V lost 5 bases, J lost 6 bases, and 19 bases lay in between. The CDR3 has 16 residues. The CDR3 is CASSVGRLVRAGELFF. CDR3 coding DNA: TGTGCCAGCAGCGTCGGTAGGCTAGTTCGCGCCGGGGAGCTGTTTTTT.

The chain recombines TRBV5-1 with TRBJ2-5, with D perhaps matching TRBD1 (5 bases). Germline assignment: CDR1 SGHRS and CDR2 YFSETQ. V gave up 0 bases and J gave up 2 bases, with 11 bases separating them. The CDR3 totals 15 residues. The CDR3 sequence is CASSLVGQGQETQYF. The CDR3 DNA is TGCGCCAGCAGCTTGGTAGGCCAGGGACAAGAGACCCAGTACTTC. Variable domain in full (rest from reference TRBV5-1 and TRBJ2-5): KAGVTQTPRYLIKTRGQQVTLSCSPISGHRSVSWYQQTPGQGLQFLFEYFSETQRNKGNFPGRFSGRQFSNSRSEMNVSTLELGDSALYLCASSLVGQGQETQYFGPGTRLLVL.

J is TRBJ2-6 and V is TRBV4-1; no definite D call. Deletions cut 6 bases from V and 4 bases from J, with 4 bases between. The CDR3 consists of 12 residues. Germline V gene data show CDR1 as MGHRA and CDR2 as YSYEKL. In DNA, the CDR3 is TGCGCCAGCAGTCCGGGGGCCAACGTCCTGACTTTC. Translating gives CASSPGANVLTF.

This chain joins TRBV7-8 and TRBJ2-1; 7 bases align to TRBD2. Germline trimming cut 6 bases from V and 7 bases from J; bases unmatched to any gene: 6. The V gene's germline CDR1 is SGHVS and CDR2 FQNEAQ. The length of the CDR3 is 13 residues. The CDR3 bases are TGTGCCAGCAGATCAGGTAGCGGGAATGAGCAGTTCTTC. It encodes CASRSGSGNEQFF.

This chain connects TRBV7-3 to TRBJ2-1; tentatively, D is TRBD2 (5 bases). The V end was cut by 1 base, the J end by 15 bases, with 16 bases between. This CDR3 spans 13 amino acids. The germline CDR1 and CDR2 sequences are SGHTA and FQGTGA. The CDR3 DNA reads TGTGCCAGCAGCTTAATCCCGGACGGGGTGCGGTTCTTC. It yields the protein CASSLIPDGVRFF.

This chain links TRBV30 with TRBJ1-4; D ambiguous. The ends were cut back, 2 bases at V and 0 bases at J, with 10 bases in the middle. CDR1 is GTSNPN and CDR2 is SVGIG in the germline V gene (reference sequence). The CDR3 sequence is 15 residues long. In DNA form, the CDR3 reads TGTGCCTGGAGTTTTAGGGCTGCAACTAATGAAAAACTGTTTTTT. Translating it yields CAWSFRAATNEKLFF.

The V gene is TRBV29-1, the J gene TRBJ2-3; D may be TRBD2 (5 bases). Germline CDR1 is SQVTM and CDR2 is ANQGSEA. The CDR3 is 14 residues long. The V end lost 4 bases, the J end lost 1 base, and 12 bases lay between the germline ends. The CDR3 reads CSVVQKRGTDTQYF. The CDR3 DNA is TGCAGCGTTGTTCAGAAGAGGGGCACAGATACGCAGTATTTT.

The chain joins TRBV19 to TRBJ1-5; D might be TRBD1 (5 bases). Germline CDR1 and CDR2: LNHDA and SQIVND (reference sequence). CDR3 length equals 14 residues. The V and J ends lost 6 bases and 3 bases respectively, with 12 bases between them. CDR3 region: CASRPRDLNQPQHF. CDR3 nucleotide sequence: TGTGCCAGTAGGCCCAGGGACCTCAATCAGCCCCAGCATTTT.

The rearrangement links TRBV7-9 to TRBJ1-6; no firm D call. The CDR3 is 15 residues long. V was shortened by 3 bases and J by 0 bases, with 6 bases between the two germline ends. Per the germline V gene, CDR1 is SEHNR and CDR2 is FQNEAQ (reference sequence). CDR3 protein: CASSLIDSYNSPLHF. CDR3 coding DNA: TGTGCCAGCAGCTTGATCGACTCCTATAATTCACCCCTCCACTTT.

The rearrangement joins TRBV2 to TRBJ1-1; D not certain. This CDR3 has 15 residues. The V gene's germline CDR1 is SNHLY and CDR2 FYNNEI. The germline V and J ends were trimmed by 8 bases and 5 bases, with 21 bases remaining between them. Here the CDR3 DNA reads TGTGCCAGCCGGACGACCGCCTCAAGAGGGACTGAAGCTTTCTTT. This sequence encodes CASRTTASRGTEAFF. Based on the CDR3 plus reference TRBV2 and TRBJ1-1, the full variable domain is EPEVTQTPSHQVTQMGQEVILRCVPISNHLYFYWYRQILGQKVEFLVSFYNNEISEKSEIFDDQFSVERPDGSNFTLKIRSTKLEDSAMYFCASRTTASRGTEAFFGQGTRLTVV.

This clone was recorded only once. V gene TRBV19 combines with J gene TRBJ2-1; 15 bases match TRBD2. The V gene end was trimmed by 4 bases and the J gene end by 8 bases; junction bases not matched to a gene: 9. The CDR3 runs 17 residues. Germline V CDR1 and CDR2: LNHDA, SQIVND (reference sequence). The CDR3 loop reads CASSNLGLAGGRDEQFF. In nucleotides, the CDR3 is TGTGCCAGTAGTAACCTGGGACTAGCGGGAGGACGGGATGAGCAGTTCTTC.